In this sample, the clone carrying this T cell receptor (beta chain) turned up many times. The data derive from a study of CD8+CD57+ T cells in acquired aplastic anemia. Study summary: When averaged, DNA from sorted CD4+ and CD8+ cells came to around 3 ug.

Template material for TCR beta VDJ and CDR3 profiling consisted of genomic DNA. One entry per CDR3 protein, called by TCRdb with MiXCR from the reads. This sample has roughly 240,000 distinct CDR3 sequences, with more than 40% found just once. V gave up 2 bases and J gave up 8 bases; unmatched junction bases: 7. The CDR3 consists of 14 residues. Individuals selected for sequencing had exhibited CD8+CD57+ cell expansion on flow cytometry. The receptor comes from a human donor with aplastic anemia. The gene calls are TRBV12-3 or TRBV12-4 and TRBJ1-1; 8 bases match TRBD1. The specimen was sorted CD4+, CD8+, or CD8+CD57+ T cells (not recorded which) from PBMCs. The CDR3: CASSLTIRTGEAFF. The DNA of the CDR3 is TGTGCCAGCAGTTTAACTATCCGGACAGGGGAAGCTTTCTTT.